The clone carrying this TCR beta chain was counted ten times or more. The antigen remains unidentified. It is unclear where the CDR3 begins or ends on the DNA, so no DNA is shown, and the CDR3 is as TCRdb lists it. Construction of the TCRbeta library involved unique molecular identifiers. TCRdb recomputed calls from the PCR reads with MiXCR, one row per CDR3 protein. The data show about 29,000 distinct CDR3 sequences, about 6.2% seen once. The V gene's germline CDR1 is SQVTM and CDR2 ANQGSEA. From its first to its last residue, the CDR3 has 11 amino acids. The sample comes from a study of T-cell reconstitution after alpha-beta-depleted transplantation in children. Findings and caveats of the study: Newly produced T cells mostly accounted for T-cell counts and diversity one year post-transplant.

J is TRBJ2-7 and V is TRBV29-1; the D call TRBD2 from the table was never checked on the DNA. Specimen: PBMCs, mostly from graft donor cells, collected 180 days after TCRalphabeta/CD19-depleted stem cell transplant. The TCR was taken from a male patient under 18 who had a stem cell transplant for acute myeloid leukemia, so the T cells may come from the graft donor. This CDR3 reads CSVADGTAKYF.